This T cell receptor (beta chain) was found in a study of vaccination and CD4 T cells after COVID-19. The wider study: Spike peptides, overlapping and drawn from SARS-CoV-2, HCoV-NL63, HCoV-OC43 and HCoV-229E, were used to stimulate cells.

The treatment is: roughly 10-day PBMC culture with coronavirus spike peptide pools or control peptides (ViraFEST assay). Pre-COVID-19 pandemic sampling (2011-2018) yielded the unexposed donor's CD4+ T cells. In the ViraFEST assay, peptide-pool expansion preceded TCR sequencing of expanded clonotypes. As cell numbers allowed, unexposed-donor CD4+ T cells faced SARS-CoV-2 S/N and four cold-coronavirus spikes. Regarding this clonotype: Antigen: not known.

Sequencing of cultured CD4+ T cell DNA used the Oncomine TCR Beta short-read assay. Genomic DNA extraction was carried out from cultured CD4+ T cells. Via MiXCR, TCRdb re-called the PCR reads, giving one row per CDR3 protein. This sample has some 10,000 distinct CDR3 sequences, with about a third found just once. From germline, CDR1 is MNHEY and CDR2 SMNVEV (reference sequence). V lost 5 bases and J lost 1, with 2 bases in between. The CDR3 spans 11 residues. Sequencing used CD4+ T cells from blood, cultured in vitro. The chain carries TRBV27 and TRBJ1-1; no firm D call. The TCR sequence derives from a human donor in good health. Written as DNA, the CDR3 is TGTGCCAGCAGTAAGAACACTGAAGCTTTCTTT. This translates into CASSKNTEAFF.